This is a list of T cell receptor beta chains from one sample in a study of cytomegalovirus exposure and HLA in healthy donors. Sequencing used immunoSEQ multiplex PCR; TCRdb keeps in-frame clones, though not all of them. Of over 90,000 clones listed, roughly 66% are singletons. Sequenced input: PBMCs. These receptors originate from a woman in her 50s in good health and CMV-seronegative. CDR3s include the opening cysteine and the closing phenylalanine or tryptophan. D genes are given only for firm matches. Clone size is stated in some rows and not others, as once, few, many or a class when expanded.

>TRBJ2-1|TRBV5-1|-|-
CASSLGEAANEQFF
TGCGCCAGCAGCTTGGGAGAGGCTGCAAATGAGCAGTTCTTC
>TRBJ2-1|TRBV4-3|TRBD2|-
CASSQDIITETSGSLNEQFF
TGCGCCAGCAGCCAAGACATTATTACCGAGACTAGCGGGAGTTTGAATGAGCAGTTCTTC
>TRBJ1-5|TRBV6-1|-|-
CASSELFIGNQPQHF
TGTGCCAGCAGTGAACTCTTTATAGGCAATCAGCCCCAGCATTTT
>TRBJ2-2|TRBV11-3|-|-
CASSFGGGGGRSGELFF
TGTGCCAGCAGCTTTGGAGGAGGAGGGGGCAGGTCCGGGGAGCTGTTTTTT
>TRBJ2-3|TRBV7-2|TRBD1|-
CASSLDRGRTDTQYF
TGTGCCAGCAGCTTAGACAGGGGGAGGACAGATACGCAGTATTTT
>TRBJ2-3|TRBV7-2|-|once
CASSNRGREFGTQYF
TGTGCCAGCAGCAACCGGGGGCGGGAGTTCGGTACGCAGTATTTT
>TRBJ1-4|TRBV28|TRBD1|-
CASSPGTGDEKLFF
TGTGCCAGCAGTCCCGGGACAGGGGATGAAAAACTGTTTTTT
>TRBJ1-2|TRBV10-3|TRBD1|-
CAITQTGNYGYTF
TGTGCCATCACCCAGACAGGGAACTATGGCTACACCTTC
>TRBJ2-7|TRBV4-1|-|-
CASSQADRSYEQYF
TGCGCCAGCAGCCAGGCAGACAGATCCTACGAGCAGTACTTC
>TRBJ2-5|TRBV14|-|-
CASSQAGETQYF
TGTGCCAGCAGCCAAGCCGGGGAGACCCAGTACTTC
>TRBJ1-1|TRBV6-5|TRBD1|-
CASKKTGTNTEAFF
TGTGCCAGCAAAAAGACAGGGACGAACACTGAAGCTTTCTTT
>TRBJ2-2|TRBV7-8|-|few
CASSFWRMTRGRTGELFF
TGTGCCAGCAGCTTTTGGCGGATGACTAGGGGTCGCACCGGGGAGCTGTTTTTT
>TRBJ2-1|TRBV5-4|-|few
CASGLNRVINEQFF
TGTGCCAGCGGGTTGAACAGGGTAATCAATGAGCAGTTCTTC
>TRBJ2-5|TRBV4-1|TRBD2|-
CASSLRHNQAGEETQYF
TGCGCCAGCAGCTTACGCCATAACCAAGCGGGGGAAGAGACCCAGTACTTC
>TRBJ2-2|TRBV25-1|TRBD2|-
CASSEYDRGAGELFF
TGTGCCAGCAGTGAATACGACCGGGGGGCCGGGGAGCTGTTTTTT
>TRBJ1-3|TRBV10-3|TRBD1|-
CASITTGPGNTIYF
TGTGCCAGTATTACGACAGGGCCTGGAAACACCATATATTTT
>TRBJ1-3|TRBV6-6|-|-
CAPADRSSGNTIYF
TGTGCCCCCGCAGACAGGAGCTCTGGAAACACCATATATTTT
>TRBJ2-5|TRBV10-3|TRBD1|-
CAISAKGQGKHGTQYF
TGTGCCATCAGTGCAAAAGGACAGGGAAAACACGGGACCCAGTACTTC
>TRBJ1-2|TRBV28|-|-
CASSRGADRYGYTF
TGTGCCAGCAGTCGTGGGGCAGACCGGTATGGCTACACCTTC
>TRBJ2-5|TRBV19|TRBD2|-
CASSTWTSGRVGETQYF
TGTGCCAGTAGTACCTGGACTAGCGGGAGGGTTGGAGAGACCCAGTACTTC
>TRBJ2-7|TRBV11-3|TRBD1|-
CASSLATGQAYEQYF
TGTGCCAGCAGCTTAGCCACTGGACAGGCCTACGAGCAGTACTTC
>TRBJ2-5|TRBV6-1|TRBD2|-
CASSEGTRRYRKETQYF
TGTGCCAGCAGTGAAGGGACTAGGAGGTATAGAAAAGAGACCCAGTACTTC
>TRBJ2-5|TRBV7-9|TRBD2|once
CASSLLAGGRKETQYF
TGTGCCAGCAGCTTACTAGCGGGGGGACGCAAAGAGACCCAGTACTTC
>TRBJ2-5|TRBV18|-|-
CASSPRTAQETQYF
TGTGCCAGCTCACCGAGGACAGCACAAGAGACCCAGTACTTC
>TRBJ2-1|TRBV4-3|-|-
CASSQDAGPGEQFF
TGCGCCAGCAGCCAAGATGCAGGGCCAGGGGAGCAGTTCTTC
>TRBJ1-1|TRBV19|-|-
CASSIGQNTEAFF
TGTGCCAGTAGTATAGGTCAGAACACTGAAGCTTTCTTT
>TRBJ1-4|TRBV29-1|-|-
CSVETGATNEKLFF
TGCAGCGTTGAGACAGGCGCAACTAATGAAAAACTGTTTTTT
>TRBJ2-5|TRBV12-5|TRBD1|few
CASGLPTGTGGKETQYF
TGTGCTAGTGGTTTGCCAACCGGGACAGGGGGTAAAGAGACCCAGTACTTC